This T cell receptor (beta chain) appears in the sequencing data of a study of cytomegalovirus exposure and HLA in healthy donors. Study results and caveats: Follow-up analysis later connected one missense variant in DCLRE1C with trimming of TCR beta V- and J-genes.

V was shortened by 2 bases and J by 6 bases, with 6 bases between the two germline ends. The CDR3 totals 11 residues. Looked up from germline, CDR1 is SGHTS and CDR2 is YDEGEE. 13 Jbeta primers and 60 Vbeta primers were used for the PCR. Profiling relied on immunoSEQ multiplex PCR, and the TCRdb table lists in-frame clones only, not all of them. The repertoire holds roughly 65,000 clones, with around 77% as singletons. This clone was detected only once. The antigen remains unidentified. This sequence joins TRBV5-8 and TRBJ2-7, with a weak D call TRBD2 (6 bases). The clonotype originates from a woman aged 25 to 45 in good health and CMV-seronegative. Specimen: PBMCs. CDR3 nucleotides: TGTGCCAGCAGCTTCGGGGGCGAGCAGTACTTC. Protein: CASSFGGEQYF. Combining the CDR3 with reference TRBV5-8 and TRBJ2-7 gives the whole variable domain EAGVTQSPTHLIKTRGQQATLRCSPISGHTSVYWYQQALGLGLQFLLWYDEGEERNRGNFPPRFSGRQFPNYSSELNVNALELEDSALYLCASSFGGEQYFGPGTRLTVT.